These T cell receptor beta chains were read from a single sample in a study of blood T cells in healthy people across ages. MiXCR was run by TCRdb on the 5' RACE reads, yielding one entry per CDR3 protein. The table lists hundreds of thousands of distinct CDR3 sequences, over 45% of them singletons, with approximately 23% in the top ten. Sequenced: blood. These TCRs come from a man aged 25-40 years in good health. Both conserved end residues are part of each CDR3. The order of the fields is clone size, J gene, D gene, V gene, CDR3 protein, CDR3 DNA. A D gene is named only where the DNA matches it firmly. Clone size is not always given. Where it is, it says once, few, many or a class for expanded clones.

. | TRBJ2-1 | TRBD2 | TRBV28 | CASSFIAVAGGIEQFF | TGTGCCAGCAGTTTTATTGCGGTAGCGGGAGGTATTGAGCAGTTCTTC
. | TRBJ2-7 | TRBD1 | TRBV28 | CASRRTGLDEQYF | TGTGCCAGCAGGCGGACAGGTCTGGATGAGCAGTACTTC
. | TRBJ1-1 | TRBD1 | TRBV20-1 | CSARDTDRVGAEAFF | TGCAGTGCTCGAGATACCGACAGGGTCGGCGCTGAAGCTTTCTTT
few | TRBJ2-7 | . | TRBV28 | CASGPWARQYF | TGTGCCAGCGGCCCGTGGGCCCGGCAGTACTTC
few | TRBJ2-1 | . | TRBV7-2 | CASSLDWLANGEQFF | TGTGCCAGCAGCTTAGATTGGCTAGCAAATGGTGAGCAGTTCTTC
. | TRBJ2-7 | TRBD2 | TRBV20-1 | CSARDRDYGTAYEQYF | TGCAGTGCTAGAGACCGGGACTACGGGACGGCATACGAGCAGTACTTC
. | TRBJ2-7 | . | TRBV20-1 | CSARVSPETSYEQYF | TGCAGTGCTAGAGTGTCGCCGGAGACCTCCTACGAGCAGTACTTC
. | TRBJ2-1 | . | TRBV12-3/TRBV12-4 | CASSFGDSAYNEQFF | TGTGCCAGCAGTTTTGGGGACTCCGCCTACAATGAGCAGTTCTTC
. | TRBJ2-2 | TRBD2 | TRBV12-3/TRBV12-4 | CASSFGAIAGGPGGELFF | TGTGCCAGCAGTTTTGGCGCAATAGCGGGAGGTCCGGGCGGGGAGCTGTTTTTT
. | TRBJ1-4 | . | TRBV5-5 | CASSFRTEINEKLFF | TGTGCCAGCAGCTTCAGGACGGAAATAAATGAAAAACTGTTTTTT
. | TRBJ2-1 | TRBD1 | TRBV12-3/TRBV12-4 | CASRRTGGAYNEQFF | TGTGCCAGCAGGCGGACAGGGGGAGCCTACAATGAGCAGTTCTTC
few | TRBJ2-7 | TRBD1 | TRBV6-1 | CASNLPQGANEQYF | TGTGCCAGCAACCTTCCCCAGGGGGCAAACGAGCAGTACTTC
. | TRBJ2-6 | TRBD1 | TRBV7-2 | CASSIGQGGAGANVLTF | TGTGCCAGCAGCATTGGACAGGGTGGGGCTGGGGCCAACGTCCTGACTTTC
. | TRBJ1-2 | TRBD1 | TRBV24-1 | CAISGGAGYTF | TGTGCCATCTCAGGGGGAGCTGGCTACACCTTC
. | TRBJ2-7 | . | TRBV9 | CASSVKMGYEQYF | TGTGCCAGCAGCGTAAAGATGGGCTACGAGCAGTACTTC
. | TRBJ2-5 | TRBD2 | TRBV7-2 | CASSSSQTSGGGETQYF | TGTGCCAGCAGCTCCTCTCAGACTAGCGGGGGAGGGGAGACCCAGTACTTC
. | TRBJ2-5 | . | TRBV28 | CASRSGTGYQETQYF | TGTGCCAGCAGATCCGGGACGGGCTACCAAGAGACCCAGTACTTC
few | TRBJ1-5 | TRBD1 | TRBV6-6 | CASRGTGGSYQPQHF | TGTGCCAGCAGGGGAACAGGGGGCAGCTATCAGCCCCAGCATTTT
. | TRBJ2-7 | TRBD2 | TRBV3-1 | CASSQGLTSGVPYEQYF | TGTGCCAGCAGCCAAGGCTTAACTAGCGGGGTCCCCTACGAGCAGTACTTC
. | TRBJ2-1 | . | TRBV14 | CASSQNLASEQFF | TGTGCCAGCAGCCAAAACCTAGCTAGTGAGCAGTTCTTC
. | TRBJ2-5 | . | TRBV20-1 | CSASPLTSLSGTQYF | TGCAGTGCTAGTCCCTTAACTAGCCTCAGTGGGACCCAGTACTTC
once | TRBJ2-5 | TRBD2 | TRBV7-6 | CASSLWLAGARGQETQYF | TGTGCCAGCAGCTTATGGCTAGCGGGAGCCCGGGGTCAAGAGACCCAGTACTTC
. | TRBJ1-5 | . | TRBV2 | CASRPTDQPQHF | TGTGCCAGCAGGCCTACAGATCAGCCCCAGCATTTT
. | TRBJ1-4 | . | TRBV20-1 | CSAREETLGEKLFF | TGCAGTGCTAGAGAGGAGACCCTGGGGGAAAAACTGTTTTTT
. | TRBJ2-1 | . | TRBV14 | CASSYGTPYNEQFF | TGTGCCAGCAGCTACGGGACCCCCTACAATGAGCAGTTCTTC
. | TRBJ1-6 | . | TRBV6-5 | CASSSVDSPLHF | TGTGCCAGCAGCTCCGTGGATTCACCCCTCCACTTT
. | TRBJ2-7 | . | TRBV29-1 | CSASDFGYEQYF | TGCAGCGCTTCGGACTTTGGGTACGAGCAGTACTTC
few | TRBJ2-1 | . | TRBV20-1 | CSARWKEEQFF | TGCAGTGCTAGGTGGAAGGAAGAGCAGTTCTTC
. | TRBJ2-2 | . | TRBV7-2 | CASSGPVTGELFF | TGTGCCAGCAGCGGGCCGGTCACCGGGGAGCTGTTTTTT
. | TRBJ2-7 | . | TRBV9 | CASSVLGGLTHNEQYF | TGTGCCAGCAGCGTTCTCGGGGGGCTAACACACAATGAGCAGTACTTC
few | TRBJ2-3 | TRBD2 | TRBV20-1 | CSASTSSDTQYF | TGCAGTGCTTCGACTAGCTCAGATACGCAGTATTTT
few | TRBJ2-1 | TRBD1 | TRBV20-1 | CSARYPGGAGNEQFF | TGCAGTGCTAGATATCCAGGGGGCGCGGGGAATGAGCAGTTCTTC
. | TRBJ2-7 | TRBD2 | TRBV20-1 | CSVLAGGRLGDEQYF | TGCAGTGTCTTAGCGGGAGGTCGGCTCGGCGACGAGCAGTACTTC
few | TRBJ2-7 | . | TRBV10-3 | CATSESSYEQYF | TGTGCCACTAGCGAGAGCTCCTACGAGCAGTACTTC
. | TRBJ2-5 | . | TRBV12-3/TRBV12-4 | CASMTSQLQETQYF | TGTGCCAGCATGACGAGCCAGTTACAAGAGACCCAGTACTTC
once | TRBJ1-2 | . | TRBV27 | CASMPSGHRGYTF | TGTGCCAGCATGCCTTCGGGGCATCGGGGCTACACCTTC
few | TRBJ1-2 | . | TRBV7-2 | CGIGYGYTF | TGTGGGATCGGGTATGGCTACACCTTC
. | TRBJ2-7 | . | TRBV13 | CASSLKQRYYEQYF | TGTGCCAGCAGCCTTAAACAGCGTTACTACGAGCAGTACTTC
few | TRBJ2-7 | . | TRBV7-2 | CASSHLTGYEQYF | TGTGCCAGCAGCCACCTAACAGGGTACGAGCAGTACTTC
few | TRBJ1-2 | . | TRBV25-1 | CASSPYGGGGGYTF | TGTGCCAGCAGCCCATATGGAGGGGGTGGTGGCTACACCTTC